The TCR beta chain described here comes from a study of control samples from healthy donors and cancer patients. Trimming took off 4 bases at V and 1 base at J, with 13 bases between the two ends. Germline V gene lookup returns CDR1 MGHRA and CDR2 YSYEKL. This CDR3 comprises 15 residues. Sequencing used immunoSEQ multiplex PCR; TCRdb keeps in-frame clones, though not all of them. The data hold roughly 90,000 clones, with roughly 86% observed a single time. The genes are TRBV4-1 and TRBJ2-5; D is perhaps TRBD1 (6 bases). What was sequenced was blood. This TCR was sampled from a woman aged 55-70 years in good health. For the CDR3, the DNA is TGCGCCAGCAGCCGCATCAGGGGTATCCAAGAGACCCAGTACTTC. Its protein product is CASSRIRGIQETQYF.